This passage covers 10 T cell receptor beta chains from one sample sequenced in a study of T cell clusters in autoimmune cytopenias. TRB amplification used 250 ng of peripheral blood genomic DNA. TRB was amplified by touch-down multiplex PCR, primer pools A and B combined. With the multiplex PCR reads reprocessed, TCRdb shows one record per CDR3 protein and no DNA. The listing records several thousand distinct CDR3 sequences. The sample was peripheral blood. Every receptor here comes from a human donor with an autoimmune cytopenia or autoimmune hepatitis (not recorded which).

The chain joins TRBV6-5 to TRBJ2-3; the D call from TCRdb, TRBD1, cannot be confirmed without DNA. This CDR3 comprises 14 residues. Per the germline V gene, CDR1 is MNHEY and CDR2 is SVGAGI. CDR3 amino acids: CASSLQGASDTQYF.

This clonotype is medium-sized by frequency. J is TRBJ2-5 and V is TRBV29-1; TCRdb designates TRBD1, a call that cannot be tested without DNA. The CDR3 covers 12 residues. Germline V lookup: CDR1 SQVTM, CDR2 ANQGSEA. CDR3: CSALRPQETQYF.

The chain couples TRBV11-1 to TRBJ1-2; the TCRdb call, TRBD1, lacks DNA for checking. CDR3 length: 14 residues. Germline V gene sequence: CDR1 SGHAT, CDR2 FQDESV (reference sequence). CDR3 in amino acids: CASSFKRDSYGYTF.

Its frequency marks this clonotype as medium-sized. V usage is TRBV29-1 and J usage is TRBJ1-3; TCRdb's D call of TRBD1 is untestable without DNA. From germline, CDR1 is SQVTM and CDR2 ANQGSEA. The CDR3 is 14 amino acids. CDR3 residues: CSVDKGLRGNTIYF.

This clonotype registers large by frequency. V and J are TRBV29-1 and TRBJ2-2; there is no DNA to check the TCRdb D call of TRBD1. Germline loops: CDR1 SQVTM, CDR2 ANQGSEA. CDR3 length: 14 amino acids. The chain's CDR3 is CSAGTGTNTGELFF.

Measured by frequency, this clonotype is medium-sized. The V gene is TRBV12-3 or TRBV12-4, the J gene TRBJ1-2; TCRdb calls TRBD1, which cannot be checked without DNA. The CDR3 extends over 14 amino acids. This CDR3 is CASSPGGRVYGYTF.

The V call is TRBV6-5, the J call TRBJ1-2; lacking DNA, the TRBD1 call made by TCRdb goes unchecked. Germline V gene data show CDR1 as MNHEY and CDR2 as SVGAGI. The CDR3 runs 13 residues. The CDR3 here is CASSPVGDYGYTF.

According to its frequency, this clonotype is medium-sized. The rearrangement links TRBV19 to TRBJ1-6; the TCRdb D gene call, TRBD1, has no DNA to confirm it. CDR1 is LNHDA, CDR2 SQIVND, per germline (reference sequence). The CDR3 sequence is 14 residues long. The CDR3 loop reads CASSIPGQGSPLHF.

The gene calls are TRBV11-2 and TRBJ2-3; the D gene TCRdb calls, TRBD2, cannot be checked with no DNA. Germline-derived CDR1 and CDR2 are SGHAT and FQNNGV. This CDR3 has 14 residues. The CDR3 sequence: CASSLVGASDTQYF.

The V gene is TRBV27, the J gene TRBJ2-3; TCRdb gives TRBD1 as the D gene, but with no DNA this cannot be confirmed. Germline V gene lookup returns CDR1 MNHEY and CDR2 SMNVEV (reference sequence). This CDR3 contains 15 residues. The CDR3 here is CASSRQGPSTDTQYF.